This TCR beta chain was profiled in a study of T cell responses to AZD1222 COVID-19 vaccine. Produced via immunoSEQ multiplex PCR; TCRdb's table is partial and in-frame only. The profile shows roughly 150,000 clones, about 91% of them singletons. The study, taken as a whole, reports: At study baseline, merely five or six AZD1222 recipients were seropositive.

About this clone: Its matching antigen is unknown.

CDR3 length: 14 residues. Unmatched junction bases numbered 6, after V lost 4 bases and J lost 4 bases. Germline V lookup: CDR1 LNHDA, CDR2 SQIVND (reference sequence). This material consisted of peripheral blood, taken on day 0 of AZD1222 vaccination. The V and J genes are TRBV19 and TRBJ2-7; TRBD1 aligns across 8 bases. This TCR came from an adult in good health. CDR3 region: CASSSHRGSYEQYF. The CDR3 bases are TGTGCCAGTAGTAGCCACAGGGGGTCGTACGAGCAGTACTTC.